This entry describes one TCR beta chain. Its antigen is currently not known. The record has no base qualities; no much larger clone is one base away. Reading the label with the study, this specimen's time point is: cycle 2 day 1 (C2D1) of nivolumab. Every trial patient had relapsed after autologous stem cell transplantation, and cohorts A, B and C differed in prior brentuximab vedotin exposure. A total of 56 patients with relapsed/refractory classical Hodgkin lymphoma made up the trial cohort, and each patient's best overall response was complete response, partial response or progressive disease. Single-agent nivolumab was administered to trial patients in the multi-cohort phase II CheckMate 205 trial. Best overall response was determined by an independent review committee according to the 2007 International Working Group response criteria. Trial PBMCs were collected immediately before nivolumab initiation (C1D1) and during therapy at cycle 2 day 1 and cycle 4 day 1. After peripheral blood was drawn into 8 mL Vacutainer Cell Preparation Tubes, PBMCs were isolated by centrifugation and then cryopreserved.

The data are from a study of PD-1 blockade in classical Hodgkin lymphoma (dated by TCRdb to 2018 to 2021). Background for the entire study: Nivolumab dosing was 3 mg/kg intravenously every 2 weeks, continuing until either disease progression or unacceptable toxicity. The study used CyTOF and TCR beta sequencing to define a peripheral blood immune signature of response to PD-1 blockade in classical Hodgkin lymphoma. The paper's findings and limits, for the study overall: Baseline diversity similar to that of newly diagnosed patients was observed in trial patients achieving complete response, whereas significantly lower diversity was observed in partial responders and progressors. Baseline TCR diversity was reported to be lower in newly diagnosed patients than in healthy donors, and even lower in relapsed/refractory patients. Only a single clinical trial cohort was studied, and what caused the repertoire differences, possibly disease activity or prior therapy, remained undefined. Lower diversity was observed in patients in whom nivolumab was started less than 1 year after ASCT, and these patients were excluded from later analyses so that confounding by immune reconstitution would be avoided. CD4+ but not CD8+ TCR diversity rose significantly by C4D1 (p=0.0027 vs p=0.16), most apparent in complete responders (p=0.02).

Genomic DNA was isolated using the Qiagen DNeasy kit from unsorted PBMCs as well as from negatively selected CD4+ and CD8+ fractions. TCR beta CDR3 regions were subjected to amplification by immunoSEQ multiplex PCR with primers that anneal to V and J segments. A synthetic immune receptor repertoire was used to minimize amplification bias, and remaining bias was computationally removed after sequencing. The authors' pipeline ran thus. Repertoire diversity was quantified as the Shannon entropy index using custom Python scripts. The unsorted, CD4+ and CD8+ repertoires were each analyzed separately, with the exception of combined analyses, where CD4+ and CD8+ sequences were merged in silico. A clone was considered expanded if an increase in frequency of at least 2-fold after treatment relative to C1D1 was found, and a pseudocount of 0.5 was applied to clones undetected at baseline. Clones with 0 or 1 copy at C1D1 were classified as singleton clones, and clones with 2 or more copies were classified as non-singleton clones. By matching protein sequences in sorted samples from the same patient, clones expanded in unsorted samples were annotated as CD4+, CD8+ or unknown. Wilcoxon tests on paired samples were used to test diversity changes from C1D1 to C4D1. TCRdb stores this immuneACCESS table with in-frame sequences only. Part of the clones is absent; in the studies checked, under half of the shortfall reflects unresolved V genes, and no reason is known for the rest. The V and J calls and clone size are taken from that table; D and trimming were inferred from the DNA. The sample table contains roughly 56,000 clones; only one count was recorded for 88% of them. Around 5% of the sample lies in the top ten.

Taken from cysteine to phenylalanine, the CDR3 has 15 residues. Only CDR3 DNA is held: 45 bases, read in frame from base 1. Compared with germline, V lacks 2 bases and J lacks 7 bases; bases without a gene match: 6. The germline V gene supplies CDR1 MNHEY and CDR2 SVGAGI. The sequence joins TRBV6-5 to TRBJ2-2, with 8 junctional bases fitting TRBD2. This sequence was found in a human donor with classical Hodgkin lymphoma. The input for sequencing was peripheral blood mononuclear cells (PBMCs), taken before the second cycle of nivolumab. The CDR3 here reads CASSYTGGAGGELFF. The sequenced DNA: TGTGCCAGCAGTTACACGGGGGGGGCCGGCGGGGAGCTGTTTTTT.